A selection of T cell receptor beta chains follows, all from one sample in a study of CD8+ T cells in alopecia areata. TCRdb keeps only in-frame clones here, not all; method: immunoSEQ multiplex PCR. The sample contains 130,000 or so clones, about 46% of which appear only once. Sequencing was done on a sample of NKG2D-low CD8+ T cells sorted from blood. The receptors stem from a human donor with alopecia areata. CDR3s include the opening cysteine and the closing phenylalanine or tryptophan. D genes are given only for firm matches. A row's size may be missing; if present it is once, few, many or a size class.

J | size | D | V | CDR3 | DNA
TRBJ2-7 | . | TRBD1 | TRBV29-1 | CSVEDRSRGHYEQYF | TGCAGCGTTGAAGATCGTTCCAGGGGGCATTACGAGCAGTACTTC
TRBJ2-7 | . | TRBD1 | TRBV28 | CASSAGQGVYF | TGTGCCAGCAGTGCCGGACAGGGCGTCTACTTC
TRBJ2-3 | . | . | TRBV7-9 | CASIGREDADTQYF | TGTGCCAGCATCGGCAGGGAGGATGCAGATACGCAGTATTTT
TRBJ2-3 | . | . | TRBV2 | CASLEITDTQYF | TGTGCCAGTCTAGAGATCACAGATACGCAGTATTTT
TRBJ1-1 | . | . | TRBV30 | CAWDPGSRAFF | TGTGCCTGGGACCCCGGGTCTCGAGCTTTCTTT
TRBJ2-7 | once | . | TRBV11-2 | CASSVGQGSYEQYF | TGTGCCAGCAGCGTGGGACAAGGTTCCTACGAGCAGTACTTC
TRBJ2-2 | . | . | TRBV11-2 | CASSLDRRGNGELFF | TGTGCCAGCAGCTTAGATCGTAGGGGAAACGGGGAGCTGTTTTTT
TRBJ2-2 | . | . | TRBV4-1 | CASSRNAGELFF | TGCGCCAGTTCCAGGAACGCCGGGGAGCTGTTTTTT
TRBJ2-3 | . | . | TRBV6-4 | CASSETAASTDTQYF | TGTGCCAGCAGTGAGACGGCAGCAAGCACAGATACGCAGTATTTT
TRBJ1-1 | . | TRBD1 | TRBV6-5 | CASSPTGVPEAFF | TGTGCCAGCAGTCCTACAGGGGTCCCTGAAGCTTTCTTT
TRBJ1-1 | . | TRBD1 | TRBV14 | CASSLTQGWNTEAFF | TGTGCCAGCAGCCTTACACAGGGGTGGAACACTGAAGCTTTCTTT
TRBJ1-1 | . | TRBD1 | TRBV4-1 | CASSQTGAEAFF | TGCGCCAGCAGCCAGACAGGGGCTGAAGCTTTCTTT
TRBJ2-3 | few | . | TRBV27 | CASTQGGTDTQYF | TGTGCCAGCACCCAAGGGGGGACAGATACGCAGTATTTT
TRBJ1-6 | few | . | TRBV30 | CAWRIDSGSPLHF | TGTGCCTGGAGGATCGACAGTGGATCACCCCTCCACTTT
TRBJ2-2 | . | . | TRBV29-1 | CSVDSSTGELFF | TGCAGCGTGGACAGTTCCACCGGGGAGCTGTTTTTT
TRBJ2-7 | . | TRBD1 | TRBV29-1 | CSVFAGRDSTYEQYF | TGCAGCGTTTTTGCCGGACGGGACAGCACCTACGAGCAGTACTTC
TRBJ2-7 | once | . | TRBV5-6 | CASSFGVYEQYF | TGTGCCAGCAGCTTCGGGGTCTACGAGCAGTACTTC
TRBJ1-2 | . | . | TRBV7-9 | CASSWGRDGYTF | TGTGCCAGCAGCTGGGGGCGCGATGGCTACACCTTC
TRBJ2-7 | . | TRBD2 | TRBV29-1 | CSAWTSGTEYF | TGCAGCGCCTGGACTAGCGGGACTGAGTACTTC
TRBJ2-7 | . | . | TRBV13 | CASSLGGTNLDYEQYF | TGTGCCAGCAGCTTAGGCGGGACCAATCTCGACTACGAGCAGTACTTC
TRBJ2-1 | . | . | TRBV7-8 | CASSPWDTPAYNEQFF | TGTGCCAGCAGCCCGTGGGACACCCCGGCCTACAATGAGCAGTTCTTC
TRBJ2-3 | few | . | TRBV29-1 | CSVEGGGGPGASTDTQYF | TGCAGCGTTGAGGGAGGAGGCGGACCAGGCGCTAGCACAGATACGCAGTATTTT
TRBJ2-7 | few | . | TRBV29-1 | CSVTGTSYEQYF | TGCAGCGTAACCGGGACATCCTACGAGCAGTACTTC
TRBJ2-5 | few | . | TRBV7-2 | CASSLVAGDDETQYF | TGTGCCAGCAGCTTAGTTGCAGGGGATGACGAGACCCAGTACTTC
TRBJ2-7 | . | . | TRBV28 | CASSLWRDYEQYF | TGTGCCAGCAGTTTATGGCGGGATTACGAGCAGTACTTC
TRBJ2-7 | . | TRBD1 | TRBV28 | CASSPRTGTYEQYF | TGTGCCAGCAGCCCCCGGACAGGAACCTACGAGCAGTACTTC
TRBJ2-7 | few | . | TRBV11-2 | CASSLRDFEQYF | TGTGCCAGCAGCTTAAGGGACTTCGAGCAGTACTTC
TRBJ2-7 | . | . | TRBV4-3 | CASSQEYLYEQYF | TGCGCCAGCAGCCAGGAATACCTCTACGAGCAGTACTTC
TRBJ1-1 | few | TRBD1 | TRBV6-1 | CASSAGQENTEAFF | TGTGCCAGCAGTGCGGGACAGGAAAACACTGAAGCTTTCTTT
TRBJ1-2 | . | TRBD1 | TRBV29-1 | CSVGPDRLYGYTF | TGCAGCGTGGGACCGGACAGGCTCTATGGCTACACCTTC
TRBJ2-5 | . | TRBD1 | TRBV29-1 | CSVAGGGRETQYF | TGCAGCGTGGCAGGGGGCGGACGAGAGACCCAGTACTTC
TRBJ2-7 | few | TRBD1 | TRBV29-1 | CSVGGQGFDEQYF | TGCAGCGTTGGGGGACAGGGGTTCGACGAGCAGTACTTC
TRBJ2-1 | . | . | TRBV29-1 | CSVEASSYNEQFF | TGCAGCGTTGAGGCGAGCTCCTACAATGAGCAGTTCTTC
TRBJ1-6 | . | . | TRBV30 | CAWSVGVGNSPLHF | TGTGCCTGGAGTGTAGGTGTCGGGAATTCACCCCTCCACTTT
TRBJ1-4 | once | . | TRBV29-1 | CSVGGPGPINEKLFF | TGCAGCGTTGGGGGACCGGGACCGATAAATGAAAAACTGTTTTTT
TRBJ2-6 | few | . | TRBV6-5 | CASSQGSSGANVLTF | TGTGCCAGCAGTCAAGGGAGTTCTGGGGCCAACGTCCTGACTTTC
TRBJ2-1 | once | . | TRBV2 | CASRGLEQFF | TGTGCCAGCCGCGGACTCGAGCAGTTCTTC
TRBJ1-5 | . | . | TRBV5-6 | CASSLGRGPQHF | TGTGCCAGCAGCTTGGGTCGGGGGCCCCAGCATTTT
TRBJ1-4 | . | . | TRBV29-1 | CSVEEALETNEKLFF | TGCAGCGTTGAAGAAGCCCTGGAAACTAATGAAAAACTGTTTTTT
TRBJ2-7 | . | . | TRBV4-1 | CASSRGFVDEQYF | TGCGCCAGCAGCCGGGGGTTCGTCGACGAGCAGTACTTC
TRBJ1-1 | . | . | TRBV28 | CASSPGSPEAFF | TGTGCCAGCAGCCCAGGGAGCCCTGAAGCTTTCTTT
TRBJ2-2 | few | . | TRBV29-1 | CSVVPQNTGELFF | TGCAGCGTTGTCCCCCAGAACACCGGGGAGCTGTTTTTT
TRBJ2-5 | . | . | TRBV29-1 | CSVDVTSWETQYF | TGCAGCGTTGACGTTACTAGCTGGGAGACCCAGTACTTC
TRBJ2-3 | . | . | TRBV4-1 | CASSHVGSTDTQYF | TGCGCCAGCAGCCACGTAGGGAGCACAGATACGCAGTATTTT
TRBJ1-1 | . | . | TRBV28 | CASSFQGWPEAFF | TGTGCCAGCAGTTTCCAGGGTTGGCCTGAAGCTTTCTTT
TRBJ2-1 | . | . | TRBV13 | CASSLVDNEQFF | TGTGCCAGCAGCTTAGTAGACAATGAGCAGTTCTTC
TRBJ2-2 | . | . | TRBV29-1 | CSVEDKDRAGGTGELFF | TGCAGCGTTGAAGATAAGGACAGGGCGGGGGGCACCGGGGAGCTGTTTTTT